Given below is one TCR beta chain in context. Antigen: not known. The data stem from a study of T cells after yellow fever vaccination. Broader study findings: Although most clonotypes did not, a small share appeared in both CD4 and CD8 compartments.

The CDR3 has 14 residues. Germline CDR1 reads SGHAT; CDR2 reads FQNNGV. Trimming took off 5 bases at V and 12 bases at J, with 20 bases between the two ends. TCRdb reprocessed the 5' RACE reads via MiXCR and lists one record per CDR3 protein. The top ten hold approximately 19% of the sample, which has about 340,000 distinct CDR3 sequences, roughly 8.7% seen once. The chain uses TRBV11-2 and TRBJ2-1; the D gene could be TRBD1 or TRBD2 (5 bases each). The TCR originated in a man aged 18 to 29 who received the YFV17D yellow fever vaccine. The specimen was PBMCs, collected on the day of the first yellow fever vaccination. In nucleotides, the CDR3 is TGTGCCAGCAGCCCCCTGAGGGACGGATCGGGGCAGTTCTTC. It specifies CASSPLRDGSGQFF.